This T cell receptor beta chain was retrieved from a study of breast tumors, draining lymph nodes, adjacent tissues. This clonotype was counted a few times. The target antigen is unknown. Germline V gene data show CDR1 as MNHNS and CDR2 as SASEGT. The CDR3 has 16 amino acids. Trimming cost V 5 bases and J 2 bases; bases outside gene matches: 4. The study, taken as a whole, reports: Data only fit, rather than demonstrated, lymph node origin of most tumor T cells.

One entry per CDR3 protein results from TCRdb running MiXCR on the multiplex PCR reads. The data show more than 250,000 distinct CDR3 sequences, over 30% seen once. The lymph nodes were axillary draining lymph nodes from breast cancer patients. The chain couples TRBV6-1 to TRBJ2-1; 12 bases fit TRBD2. What was sequenced was axillary lymph node tissue. This TCR derives from a female donor with breast cancer. Some clones in this sample may be carry-over from other donors' samples. CDR3 nucleotides: TGTGCCAGCAGTCCCTCTAGCGGGGGGGCCTACAATGAGCAGTTCTTC. Its translation is CASSPSSGGAYNEQFF.